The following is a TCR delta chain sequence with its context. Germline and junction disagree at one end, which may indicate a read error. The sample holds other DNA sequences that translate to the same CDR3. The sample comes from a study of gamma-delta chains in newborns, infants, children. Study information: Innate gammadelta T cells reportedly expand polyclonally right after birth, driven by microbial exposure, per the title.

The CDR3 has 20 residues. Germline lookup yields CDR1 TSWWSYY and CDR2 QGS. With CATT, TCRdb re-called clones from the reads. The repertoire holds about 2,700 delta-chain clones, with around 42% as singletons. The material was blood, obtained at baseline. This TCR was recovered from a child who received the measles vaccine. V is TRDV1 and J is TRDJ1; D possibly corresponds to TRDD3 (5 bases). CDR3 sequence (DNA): TGTGCTCTTGGGGGAATCCCAGCCTGGGTTCCATGGGCGTACACCGATAAGCTCATCTTT. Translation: CALGGIPAWVPWAYTDKLIF.